These 25 T cell receptor beta chains were all obtained from the same sample, sequenced in a study of blood T cell repertoires in COVID-19 (dated by TCRdb to about 2020). Receptors were amplified or captured by the immunoSEQ multiplex PCR assay. TCRdb limited this immuneACCESS table to in-frame rearrangements with V and J called. A share of clones is missing; checked studies link under half to unresolved V genes, and the rest is unexplained. The sample table shows approximately 76,000 clones, and 87% are seen once. Of the sample, 6.5% to 8.5% falls within the top ten clones. Sequencing input: peripheral blood. Every receptor here comes from a young man with acute or convalescent COVID-19.

This clone was counted a few times. The chain has TRBV7-8 and TRBJ1-4; D is undetermined. CDR3 size: 13 residues. V was shortened by 2 bases and J by 8 bases, with 9 bases between the two germline ends. The germline CDR1 and CDR2 sequences are SGHVS and FQNEAQ. CDR3 protein: CASSLWLKEKLFF. In DNA, the CDR3 is TGTGCCAGCAGCTTATGGCTGAAGGAAAAACTGTTTTTT.

The chain uses TRBV5-1 and TRBJ1-6; 12 bases are shared with TRBD1. The CDR3 spans 14 residues. Losses at the gene ends were 4 bases for V and 9 bases for J; bases not matched to a gene: 2. Germline CDR1 and CDR2: SGHRS and YFSETQ. Here the CDR3 reads CASSRDRGLSPLHF. CDR3 in DNA: TGCGCCAGCAGCAGGGACAGGGGGCTTTCACCCCTCCACTTT.

This clone came up a few times. The CDR3 DNA sequence: TGTGCCAGCAGTTTACAGGGGGCGCCCCCGGGGGGCTACACCTTC. As protein: CASSLQGAPPGGYTF. The rearrangement links TRBV28 to TRBJ1-2; 8 bases map to TRBD1. V lost 2 bases to trimming and J lost 8 bases; unmatched junction nucleotides: 10. The CDR3 spans 15 residues. Germline V CDR1 and CDR2: MDHEN, SYDVKM.

The chain combines TRBV28 with TRBJ2-1, with TRBD2 as a possible D gene (5 bases). This CDR3 region has 11 residues. V gave up 8 bases and J gave up 8 bases, with 10 bases separating them. Germline V gene lookup returns CDR1 MDHEN and CDR2 SYDVKM. Here the CDR3 reads CASRSVDEQFF. Here the CDR3 DNA reads TGTGCCAGCCGTAGCGTCGATGAGCAGTTCTTC.

The chain carries TRBV27 and TRBJ1-2; the D gene is possibly TRBD1 (6 bases). The CDR3 runs to 15 residues. With 6 bases removed from V and 3 bases from J, the gap between germline ends came to 17 bases. CDR1 and CDR2 (germline): MNHEY, SMNVEV (reference sequence). CDR3 in amino acids: CASRWGRGDDYGYTF. CDR3 in DNA: TGTGCCAGCAGATGGGGGCGAGGGGACGACTATGGCTACACCTTC.

V usage is TRBV5-1 and J usage is TRBJ2-2, with D tentatively TRBD2 (6 bases). The CDR3 length is 16 residues. Trimming took 2 bases from V and 2 from J, leaving 13 bases between them. Germline lookup yields CDR1 SGHRS and CDR2 YFSETQ. The CDR3 region is CASSLSGGLNTGELFF. The CDR3 region has the DNA TGCGCCAGCAGCTTATCCGGGGGACTTAACACCGGGGAGCTGTTTTTT.

The gene calls are TRBV7-8 and TRBJ1-2; D may be TRBD1 (6 bases). Germline CDR1 is SGHVS and CDR2 is FQNEAQ. Trimming shortened V by 4 bases and J by 2 bases, and 14 bases separated the two germline ends. The CDR3 length is 15 residues. The CDR3: CASSSGPGANYGYTF. The DNA for the CDR3 is TGTGCCAGCAGCTCTGGTCCAGGGGCAAACTATGGCTACACCTTC.

This chain joins TRBV3-1 (or the pseudogene TRBV3-2) and TRBJ2-5, with 7 bases matching TRBD1. Trimming at V came to 0 bases and at J to 3 bases, leaving 16 bases not matched to a gene. The CDR3 is 19 residues long. CDR1 LGHDT and CDR2 YNNKEL come from the germline V gene (reference sequence). The chain's CDR3 is CASSQDRFSDRMGEETQYF. For the CDR3, the DNA is TGTGCCAGCAGCCAAGATCGGTTCTCGGACAGGATGGGAGAAGAGACCCAGTACTTC.

The chain recombines TRBV3-1 (or the pseudogene TRBV3-2) with TRBJ2-1; the D gene is possibly TRBD2 (5 bases). The germline V and J ends were trimmed by 1 base and 12 bases, with 10 bases remaining between them. CDR1 is LGHDT and CDR2 is YNNKEL in the germline V gene (reference sequence). CDR3 size: 12 residues. The DNA for the CDR3 is TGTGCCAGCAGCCAAGTAGTCGGGATGCAGTTCTTC. Translated, it gives CASSQVVGMQFF.

This clone was counted a single time. The CDR3 protein is CSVCPGGTEAFF. The CDR3 nucleotides read TGCAGCGTTTGCCCCGGGGGCACTGAAGCTTTCTTT. V gene TRBV29-1 combines with J gene TRBJ1-1, with D possibly TRBD1 on 5 matching bases. Germline CDR1 SQVTM, CDR2 ANQGSEA. Trimming pared 5 bases from V and 4 bases from J, leaving 11 bases between. This CDR3 region has 12 residues. The variable domain in full, completed from reference TRBV29-1 and TRBJ1-1, reads SAVISQKPSRDICQRGTSLTIQCQVDSQVTMMFWYRQQPGQSLTLIATANQGSEATYESGFVIDKFPISRPNLTFSTLTVSNMSPEDSSIYLCSVCPGGTEAFFGQGTRLTVV.

The CDR3 nucleotides are TGTGCCAGCAGTAACTACTGGGGGGGAGGGACTACCACCGGGGAGCTGTTTTTT. Encoded protein: CASSNYWGGGTTTGELFF. The chain employs TRBV27 and TRBJ2-2; 7 positions agree with TRBD2. V gave up 5 bases and J gave up 4 bases; unmatched junction bases: 16. This CDR3 is 18 amino acids long. Germline V CDR1 and CDR2: MNHEY, SMNVEV (reference sequence).

The chain uses TRBV24-1 and TRBJ2-2, with no clear D. The germline V and J ends were trimmed by 1 base and 9 bases, with 14 bases remaining between them. The CDR3 loop spans 15 amino acids. Germline V gene lookup returns CDR1 KGHDR and CDR2 SFDVKD. CDR3 protein: CATSDFRGATRELFF. CDR3 sequence (DNA): TGTGCCACCAGTGATTTTCGTGGAGCTACCAGGGAGCTGTTTTTT.

This clone has only one observation. The rearrangement uses TRBV7-8 and TRBJ1-5; D is unclear. The germline V gene has CDR1 SGHVS and CDR2 FQNEAQ. Trimming shortened V by 1 base and J by 0 bases, and 10 bases separated the two germline ends. There are 16 residues in the CDR3. In DNA form, the CDR3 reads TGTGCCAGCAGCTTAGGGAGGGTATATAGCAATCAGCCCCAGCATTTT. The encoded protein is CASSLGRVYSNQPQHF.

In DNA, the CDR3 is TGTGCCAGCAGAAAGATCGGACAGTCCTACGAGCAGTACTTC. Translated, it gives CASRKIGQSYEQYF. The chain has TRBV5-5 and TRBJ2-7; possibly TRBD1 for D (6 bases). Germline assignment: CDR1 SGHKS and CDR2 YYEKEE (reference sequence). V was clipped by 5 bases and J by 1 base, with 13 bases between them. CDR3 length: 14 residues.

The chain joins TRBV28 to TRBJ2-1; 9 nucleotides line up with TRBD2. Germline V CDR1 and CDR2: MDHEN, SYDVKM. Trimming removed 5 bases from V and 5 bases from J; junction bases left unmatched: 7. The CDR3 spans 15 residues. The CDR3 loop reads CASSPGTSRNNEQFF. CDR3 in DNA: TGTGCCAGCAGTCCCGGGACTAGCCGCAACAATGAGCAGTTCTTC.

The V call is TRBV5-1, the J call TRBJ1-2; D unclear. This CDR3 has 12 residues. Germline V gene data show CDR1 as SGHRS and CDR2 as YFSETQ. The V end lost 0 bases, the J end lost 11 bases, and 11 bases lay between the germline ends. CDR3 loop: CASSLAGFGYTF. The CDR3 DNA reads as TGCGCCAGCAGCTTGGCAGGCTTTGGATACACCTTC.

CDR3 nucleotides: TGTGCCAGCAGCTCCGGGGGAAGGGGTAATGAGCAGTTCTTC. Protein: CASSSGGRGNEQFF. J is TRBJ2-1 and V is TRBV9; D possibly corresponds to TRBD2 (6 bases). The germline gives CDR1 SGDLS, CDR2 YYNGEE. The CDR3 contains 14 residues. V was pared by 4 bases and J by 7 bases, with 15 bases between.

The chain employs TRBV5-4 and TRBJ2-3, with D unclear. The CDR3 covers 14 residues. Germline CDR1 and CDR2: SGHNT and YYREEE (reference sequence). Trimming stripped 4 bases from V and 0 bases from J, with 9 bases between. CDR3 residues: CASSITASTDTQYF. Written as DNA, the CDR3 is TGTGCCAGCAGCATTACAGCAAGCACAGATACGCAGTATTTT.

This clone was seen a single time. The chain employs TRBV5-1 and TRBJ1-1, with 9 positions matching TRBD1. CDR1 and CDR2 from the germline V gene are SGHRS and YFSETQ. This CDR3 has 17 residues. J lost 4 bases, V lost 4 bases, and 14 bases had no gene match. The DNA for the CDR3 is TGCGCCAGCAGCCTACACTTAACAGGGGGCCTCCTCACTGAAGCTTTCTTT. Translation: CASSLHLTGGLLTEAFF.

The V and J genes are TRBV5-1 and TRBJ2-3; TRBD1 might be the D (6 bases). Trimming took off 5 bases at V and 2 bases at J, with 12 bases between the two ends. The CDR3 contains 14 residues. The germline V gene has CDR1 SGHRS and CDR2 YFSETQ. CDR3 sequence: CASSRDTNTDTQYF. The CDR3 DNA reads as TGCGCCAGCAGTCGGGACACTAACACAGATACGCAGTATTTT.

The chain links TRBV2 to TRBJ2-3, with 14 bases matching TRBD2. The J segment lost 6 bases and the V segment lost 5 bases, leaving 4 bases of the junction unmatched. The CDR3 spans 15 residues. Germline V lookup: CDR1 SNHLY, CDR2 FYNNEI. For the CDR3, the DNA is TGTGCCAGCAGTCCGGGACTAGCGGGAGCGGATACGCAGTATTTT. Its protein product is CASSPGLAGADTQYF.

The table lists this clone with a count of one. The chain is built from TRBV11-2 and TRBJ2-7, with 10 bases aligning to TRBD2. There are 14 residues in the CDR3. The germline gives CDR1 SGHAT, CDR2 FQNNGV. V was pared by 3 bases and J by 5 bases, with 4 bases of the junction left unmatched. CDR3 in amino acids: CASSFSSGRDEQYF. DNA of the CDR3: TGTGCCAGCAGCTTCTCCAGCGGGAGGGACGAGCAGTACTTC.

V is TRBV3-1 (or the pseudogene TRBV3-2) and J is TRBJ2-3, with a weak D call TRBD1 (5 bases). The length of the CDR3 is 14 residues. CDR1 is LGHDT and CDR2 is YNNKEL in the germline V gene (reference sequence). V was shortened by 5 bases and J by 4 bases, with 13 bases between the two germline ends. For the CDR3, the DNA is TGTGCCAGCAGCGCCCAGACAGCAGCAGATACGCAGTATTTT. Protein sequence: CASSAQTAADTQYF.

The chain is built from TRBV5-1 and TRBJ2-2; D is unclear. With 0 bases removed from V and 6 bases from J, the gap between germline ends came to 6 bases. This CDR3 contains 13 residues. CDR1 and CDR2 (germline): SGHRS, YFSETQ. Here the CDR3 reads CASSLGAAGELFF. CDR3 DNA: TGCGCCAGCAGCTTGGGGGCAGCCGGGGAGCTGTTTTTT. Complete variable domain (other parts from reference TRBV5-1 and TRBJ2-2): KAGVTQTPRYLIKTRGQQVTLSCSPISGHRSVSWYQQTPGQGLQFLFEYFSETQRNKGNFPGRFSGRQFSNSRSEMNVSTLELGDSALYLCASSLGAAGELFFGEGSRLTVL.

CDR3 sequence (DNA): TGTGCCAGCAGCCCAGGGGGATCACCCTACGAGCAGTACTTC. Its protein is CASSPGGSPYEQYF. The gene calls are TRBV6-2 or TRBV6-3 and TRBJ2-7, with 7 bases lining up with TRBD1. The J segment lost 2 bases and the V segment lost 6 bases, leaving 7 bases of the junction unmatched. CDR1 is MNHEY and CDR2 is SVGEGT in the germline V gene. The CDR3 contains 14 residues.